The 21 T cell receptor beta chains reported below all come from one sample, sequenced in a study of long-term antiretroviral therapy in people with HIV. It was version v3.0 of the immunoSEQ assay that was run at survey level. Using immunoSEQ multiplex PCR, the repertoire was profiled, and TCRdb retains in-frame clones only, with some absent. The sample lists roughly 20,000 clones; about 88% were seen once. Sequencing was performed on unsorted PBMCs, taken 2.3 years after starting antiretroviral therapy. The receptors stem from a man between 60 and 75 years old with HIV.

The chain combines TRBV9 with TRBJ1-1, with a tentative D call TRBD1 (5 bases). Germline CDR1 reads SGDLS; CDR2 reads YYNGEE. V lost 2 bases and J 1 base, leaving 6 bases between the germline ends. There are 13 residues in the CDR3. The CDR3 sequence is CASSVRGNTEAFF. Written as DNA, the CDR3 is TGTGCCAGCAGCGTTAGGGGGAACACTGAAGCTTTCTTT.

This chain uses TRBV4-2 with TRBJ2-7, with 12 bases aligning to TRBD2. This CDR3 contains 15 residues. V shed 6 bases and J 2 bases; nucleotides not matched to a gene: 5. Germline lookup yields CDR1 LGHNA and CDR2 YNFKEQ. The CDR3 DNA is TGTGCCAGCAGGGGCCTAGCGGGGGGGCCCTACGAGCAGTACTTC. Translation: CASRGLAGGPYEQYF.

The gene calls are TRBV19 and TRBJ2-1; TRBD2 agrees at 8 bases. J lost 4 bases, V lost 7 bases, and 6 bases had no gene match. The CDR3 spans 14 residues. From germline, CDR1 is LNHDA and CDR2 SQIVND (reference sequence). In nucleotides, the CDR3 is TGTGCCAGTAAGGCACTAGCGGATTACAATGAGCAGTTCTTC. It codes for CASKALADYNEQFF.

The chain recombines TRBV6-5 with TRBJ1-2; no clear D gene. The V gene lost 6 bases and the J gene lost 6 bases, with 14 bases spanning the gap. CDR1 and CDR2 from the germline V gene are MNHEY and SVGAGI. CDR3 length: 13 residues. In DNA form, the CDR3 reads TGTGCCAGCAGAACCCTCGCGGGGAATGGCTACACCTTC. Translated, it gives CASRTLAGNGYTF.

This chain connects TRBV28 to TRBJ2-7, with D perhaps given as TRBD1 or TRBD2 (5 bases each). With 6 bases removed from V and 3 bases from J, the gap between germline ends came to 24 bases. CDR3 length equals 17 residues. Germline V gives CDR1 MDHEN, CDR2 SYDVKM. The CDR3 nucleotides are TGTGCCAGCAGCTCCCTATATGAGCAGGGTGGGGGCTACGAGCAGTACTTC. Translating gives CASSSLYEQGGGYEQYF.

The V and J genes are TRBV5-5 and TRBJ1-2, with D maybe TRBD1 (5 bases). There are 14 residues in the CDR3. CDR1 is SGHKS, CDR2 YYEKEE, per germline (reference sequence). Deletions cut 0 bases from V and 8 bases from J, with 14 bases between. The CDR3 region has the DNA TGTGCCAGCAGCTTGGGCAGGGCGGTGTGGGGCTACACCTTC. Protein: CASSLGRAVWGYTF.

The rearrangement joins TRBV5-1 to TRBJ2-3, with 8 bases lining up with TRBD1. V shed 9 bases and J 1 base; nucleotides not matched to a gene: 4. The germline V gene encodes CDR1 SGHRS and CDR2 YFSETQ. The CDR3 loop spans 13 amino acids. The CDR3: CATATGGTDTQYF. DNA for the CDR3: TGCGCCACAGCGACAGGGGGCACAGATACGCAGTATTTT. The full variable domain, rest sourced from reference TRBV5-1 and TRBJ2-3, is KAGVTQTPRYLIKTRGQQVTLSCSPISGHRSVSWYQQTPGQGLQFLFEYFSETQRNKGNFPGRFSGRQFSNSRSEMNVSTLELGDSALYLCATATGGTDTQYFGPGTRLTVL.

The genes are TRBV6-5 and TRBJ1-4; no clear D gene. The germline V gene encodes CDR1 MNHEY and CDR2 SVGAGI. The CDR3 has 14 amino acids. Trimming removed 2 bases from V and 4 bases from J, with 8 bases in between. The CDR3 DNA sequence: TGTGCCAGCAGTTACACGGGGTTTAATGAAAAACTGTTTTTT. This sequence encodes CASSYTGFNEKLFF.

The V and J genes are TRBV5-5 and TRBJ2-7; the D gene is possibly TRBD2 (6 bases). V lost 2 bases and J lost 1, with 10 bases in between. The germline CDR1 and CDR2 sequences are SGHKS and YYEKEE (reference sequence). CDR3 length: 14 amino acids. The CDR3, as DNA: TGTGCCAGCAGCTTCTTCCGGGAGTCCTACGAGCAGTACTTC. Translating it yields CASSFFRESYEQYF. The whole variable domain, filled in from reference TRBV5-5 and TRBJ2-7, reads DAGVTQSPTHLIKTRGQQVTLRCSPISGHKSVSWYQQVLGQGPQFIFQYYEKEERGRGNFPDRFSARQFPNYSSELNVNALLLGDSALYLCASSFFRESYEQYFGPGTRLTVT.

The chain has TRBV4-1 and TRBJ2-3, with 10 bases fitting TRBD2. With V trimmed by 1 base and J by 6 bases, 10 bases remained unmatched. The V gene's germline CDR1 is MGHRA and CDR2 YSYEKL. CDR3 length: 17 amino acids. CDR3 sequence reads: CASSQASLAGAGDTQYF. As DNA, the CDR3 is TGCGCCAGCAGCCAAGCGAGTCTAGCGGGAGCGGGTGATACGCAGTATTTT.

V is TRBV9 and J is TRBJ1-2; possible D gene TRBD1, 6 bases. The CDR3 covers 14 residues. Trimming removed 4 bases at V and 7 bases at J, with 17 bases between. From germline, CDR1 is SGDLS and CDR2 YYNGEE. The CDR3 DNA reads as TGTGCCAGCAGCTCACAGGGACATGTGACTGGCTACACCTTC. Protein product: CASSSQGHVTGYTF.

CDR3 nucleotide sequence: TGCGCCAGCAGCTTTTGGACAAGCCAAGAGACCCAGTACTTC. Its translation: CASSFWTSQETQYF. The rearrangement uses TRBV5-1 and TRBJ2-5; a possible D gene is TRBD1 (5 bases). Trimming pared 2 bases from V and 1 base from J, leaving 9 bases between. Germline values: CDR1 SGHRS, CDR2 YFSETQ. This CDR3 has 14 amino acids.

The V and J genes are TRBV27 and TRBJ1-5, with D maybe TRBD1 (5 bases). The V gene's germline CDR1 is MNHEY and CDR2 SMNVEV (reference sequence). The CDR3 consists of 16 residues. The V and J ends lost 6 bases and 7 bases respectively, with 22 bases between them. In nucleotides, the CDR3 is TGTGCCAGCAGGGCCTCAGACAGCCTAATGGGGCAGCCCCAGCATTTT. Encoded protein: CASRASDSLMGQPQHF.

The genes are TRBV29-1 and TRBJ2-3; D is uncertain. The CDR3 runs 15 residues. Germline values: CDR1 SQVTM, CDR2 ANQGSEA. V was shortened by 1 base and J by 4 bases, with 15 bases between the two germline ends. CDR3 residues: CSVEVRRTGPDTQYF. The CDR3 DNA reads as TGCAGCGTTGAAGTTCGCCGGACCGGACCAGATACGCAGTATTTT.

The chain carries TRBV11-2 and TRBJ2-3; 7 nucleotides agree with TRBD1. CDR1 and CDR2 from the germline V gene are SGHAT and FQNNGV. V dropped 4 bases and J dropped 6; count of bases not matched to a gene: 7. There are 14 residues in the CDR3. DNA for the CDR3: TGTGCCAGCAGCTCGGGGACAGTGGCGGATACGCAGTATTTT. Protein sequence: CASSSGTVADTQYF.

The chain recombines TRBV7-3 with TRBJ2-3; TRBD1 aligns across 9 bases. The trim removed 4 bases at V and 1 base at J, leaving 6 bases unmatched. This CDR3 spans 16 amino acids. The germline V gene encodes CDR1 SGHTA and CDR2 FQGTGA. The CDR3 region is CASSSTGGGGTDTQYF. The DNA for the CDR3 is TGTGCCAGCAGCTCGACAGGGGGAGGAGGCACAGATACGCAGTATTTT.

The chain employs TRBV19 and TRBJ1-1, with D possibly matching TRBD1 (5 bases). Germline CDR1 is LNHDA and CDR2 is SQIVND (reference sequence). The CDR3 has 13 residues. V was shortened by 1 base and J by 6 bases, with 9 bases between the two germline ends. The CDR3 nucleotides are TGTGCCAGTAGTATAGTTGGGGGGTCTGAAGCTTTCTTT. Translating it yields CASSIVGGSEAFF. Variable domain in full (rest from reference TRBV19 and TRBJ1-1): DGGITQSPKYLFRKEGQNVTLSCEQNLNHDAMYWYRQDPGQGLRLIYYSQIVNDFQKGDIAEGYSVSREKKESFPLTVTSAQKNPTAFYLCASSIVGGSEAFFGQGTRLTVV.

The V gene is TRBV11-3, the J gene TRBJ2-7, with D unresolved. Per germline, CDR1 SGHNT and CDR2 YENEEA. V lost 6 bases and J lost 3, with 6 bases in between. The CDR3 covers 11 residues. The DNA of the CDR3 is TGTGCCAGCAGTAAGGGCTACGAGCAGTACTTC. Residues: CASSKGYEQYF.

The chain is built from TRBV5-6 and TRBJ2-7, with D tentatively TRBD2 (6 bases). The CDR3 contains 14 residues. The V gene lost 4 bases and the J gene lost 3 bases, with 14 bases spanning the gap. CDR1 and CDR2 (germline): SGHDT, YYEEEE. CDR3 protein: CASSPPAGSYEQYF. CDR3 DNA: TGTGCCAGCAGCCCCCCGGCGGGGAGCTACGAGCAGTACTTC.

This clone was counted a single time. The chain links TRBV9 to TRBJ1-6; TRBD1 aligns across 9 bases. Germline loops: CDR1 SGDLS, CDR2 YYNGEE. V trimming: 2 bases; J trimming: 5 bases; junction bases outside the gene matches: 8. CDR3 size: 17 residues. DNA of the CDR3: TGTGCCAGCAGCGTCCGAATGGACAGGGGCCATAATTCACCCCTCCACTTT. Translated: CASSVRMDRGHNSPLHF.

The chain employs TRBV15 and TRBJ1-6, with TRBD1 matching 9 bases. V lost 3 bases to trimming and J lost 6 bases; unmatched junction nucleotides: 6. Per germline, CDR1 LNHNV and CDR2 YYDKDF (reference sequence). The CDR3 extends over 16 amino acids. The CDR3 DNA reads TGTGCCACCAGCAGGGGACAGGGTGGTCTTAATTCACCCCTCCACTTT. Residues: CATSRGQGGLNSPLHF.